Only a few counts were recorded for the clone carrying this T cell receptor beta chain. This may be a read error, as it is one base from a much larger clone. This sample's RNA came from whole unsorted tissue. This non-tumor lung sample came from over 3 cm beyond the tumor edge. The V gene's germline CDR1 is MNHEY and CDR2 SVGEGT. This CDR3 has 15 residues. Three rounds of nested PCR, following a modified ARM-PCR protocol, produced the TCRbeta library. MiXCR was run by TCRdb on the multiplex PCR reads, yielding one entry per CDR3 protein. The data show 50,000 or so distinct CDR3 sequences, with about 70% seen just once and over 20% held by the top ten. This record belongs to a study of tumor and adjacent non-tumor tissue in lung cancer.

The chain has TRBV6-2 or TRBV6-3 and TRBJ2-2; 7 bases align to TRBD1. Sequencing used distant non-tumor lung tissue. The receptor was isolated from a woman aged 55-69 years with non-small cell lung cancer. As DNA, the CDR3 is TGTACCAGCAGAACCGGGACAGCGAACACCGGGGAGCTGTTTTTT. This codes for CTSRTGTANTGELFF.